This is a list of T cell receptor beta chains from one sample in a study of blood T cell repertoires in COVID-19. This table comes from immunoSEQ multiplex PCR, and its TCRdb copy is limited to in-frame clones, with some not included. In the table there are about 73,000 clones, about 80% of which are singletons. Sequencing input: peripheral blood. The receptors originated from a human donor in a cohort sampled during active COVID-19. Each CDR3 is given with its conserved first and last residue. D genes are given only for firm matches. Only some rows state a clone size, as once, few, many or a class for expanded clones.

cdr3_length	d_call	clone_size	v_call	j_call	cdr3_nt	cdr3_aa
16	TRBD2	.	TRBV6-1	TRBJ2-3	TGTGCCAGCAGTGAGCGGGGCGGGGGAGTCACAGATACGCAGTATTTT	CASSERGGGVTDTQYF
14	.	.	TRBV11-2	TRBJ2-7	TGTGCCAGCAGCCTCCAGGGCCCGATGAGGGAGCAGTACTTC	CASSLQGPMREQYF
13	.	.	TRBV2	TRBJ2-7	TGTGCCAGCAGTAGAACATTGACCTACGAGCAGTACTTC	CASSRTLTYEQYF
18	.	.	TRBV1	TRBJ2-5	TGCACCAGCAGCCAAGTCTGTCCCGGGACTAGCCCGGGGGAGACCCAGTACTTC	CTSSQVCPGTSPGETQYF
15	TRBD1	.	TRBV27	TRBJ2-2	TGTGCCAGCAGTCCAACAGGGGTGGGCACCGGGGAGCTGTTTTTT	CASSPTGVGTGELFF
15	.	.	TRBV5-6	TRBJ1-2	TGTGCCAGCAGCCCCGGCTTCGGGGTCTACTATGGCTACACCTTC	CASSPGFGVYYGYTF
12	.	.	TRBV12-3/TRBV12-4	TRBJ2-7	TGTGCCAGCAGTCCTGCGGGGTACGAGCAGTACTTC	CASSPAGYEQYF
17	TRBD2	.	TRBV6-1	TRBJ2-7	TGTGCCAGCAGTGAAGAGTATCAGGCGGGGGATGTTAACGAGCAGTACTTC	CASSEEYQAGDVNEQYF
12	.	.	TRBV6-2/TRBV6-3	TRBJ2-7	TGTGCCAGCAGTTGGACAGCCTACGAGCAGTACTTC	CASSWTAYEQYF
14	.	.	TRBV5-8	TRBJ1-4	TGTGCCAGCAGCGAAGGGGGATCCGGGCAAAAACTGTTTTTT	CASSEGGSGQKLFF
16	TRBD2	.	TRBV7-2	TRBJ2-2	TGTGCCAGCAGCTTATCGGCTAGCGGGGGGATGGGGGAGCTGTTTTTT	CASSLSASGGMGELFF
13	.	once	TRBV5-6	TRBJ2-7	TGTGCCAGCAGCTTGGGCAGAACCTACGAGCAGTACTTC	CASSLGRTYEQYF
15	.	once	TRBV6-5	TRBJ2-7	TGTGCCAGCAGCCAGGGCAGATTGAGCTCCTACGAGCAGTACTTC	CASSQGRLSSYEQYF
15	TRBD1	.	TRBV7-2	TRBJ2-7	TGTGCCAGCAGCTTTCAAGGACAGGGGGCCTCCGAGCAGTACTTC	CASSFQGQGASEQYF
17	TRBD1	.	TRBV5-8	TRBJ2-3	TGTGCCAGCAGCTTCCATACCGGGACAGGAATGATAAATACGCAGTATTTT	CASSFHTGTGMINTQYF
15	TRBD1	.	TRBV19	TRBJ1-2	TGTGCCAGTAGTATAGATCGATGGGACAGCTATGGCTACACCTTC	CASSIDRWDSYGYTF
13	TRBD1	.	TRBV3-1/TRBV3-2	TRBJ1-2	TGTGCCAGGGATGGGCAGGGGGGCTATGGCTACACCTTC	CARDGQGGYGYTF
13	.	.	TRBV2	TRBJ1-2	TGTGCCAGCAGTGACAGGGGCTACAATGGCTACACCTTC	CASSDRGYNGYTF
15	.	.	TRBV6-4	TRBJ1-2	TGTGCCAGCAGCCCCGGTGTCGGAGGGGCCTATGGCTACACCTTC	CASSPGVGGAYGYTF
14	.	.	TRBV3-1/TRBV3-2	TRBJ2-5	TGTGCCAGCAGCCGTCAAGTGCCTCGAGGGACCCAGTACTTC	CASSRQVPRGTQYF
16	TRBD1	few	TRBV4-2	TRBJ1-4	TGTGCCAGCAGCCAAGCCGGGGACAGCCTTAATGAAAAACTGTTTTTT	CASSQAGDSLNEKLFF
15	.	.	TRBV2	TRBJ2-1	TGTGCCAGCAGTGAACTAACAGGGAATGGCGGTCAGCAGTTCTTC	CASSELTGNGGQQFF
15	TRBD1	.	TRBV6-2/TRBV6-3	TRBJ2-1	TGTGCCAGCAGTGGACAGGCGATCTCCTACAATGAGCAGTTCTTC	CASSGQAISYNEQFF
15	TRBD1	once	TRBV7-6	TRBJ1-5	TGTGCCAGCAGCTCGCTACCGGGACAGGGGCAGCCCCAGCATTTT	CASSSLPGQGQPQHF
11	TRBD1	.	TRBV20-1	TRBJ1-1	TGCAGTATTGACAGGGGCACTGAAGCTTTCTTT	CSIDRGTEAFF
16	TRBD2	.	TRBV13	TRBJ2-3	TGTGCCAGCAGCCCACCAGCGGGGGGGTTTACAGATACGCAGTATTTT	CASSPPAGGFTDTQYF
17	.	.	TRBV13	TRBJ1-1	TGTGCCAGCAGCTTAGGCCCCCAAACAGGTTTGAACACTGAAGCTTTCTTT	CASSLGPQTGLNTEAFF
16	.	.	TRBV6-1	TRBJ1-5	TGTGCCAGCAGTGAATCAAAGGGGCGCGGCAATCAGCCCCAGCATTTT	CASSESKGRGNQPQHF
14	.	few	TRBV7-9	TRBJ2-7	TGTGCCAGCAGCTTAGGTCGTCAGGGTAAAGAGCAGTACTTC	CASSLGRQGKEQYF
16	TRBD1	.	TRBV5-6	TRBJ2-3	TGTGCCAGCAGCTTGGCGACAGGGCGAATCTCAGATACGCAGTATTTT	CASSLATGRISDTQYF
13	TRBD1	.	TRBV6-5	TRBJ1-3	TGTGCCAGCAGGACAGGGCCTGGAAACACCATATATTTT	CASRTGPGNTIYF
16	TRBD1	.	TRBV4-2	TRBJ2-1	TGTGCCAGCAGCCAAACCGGGACAGGGCCCTACAATGAGCAGTTCTTC	CASSQTGTGPYNEQFF
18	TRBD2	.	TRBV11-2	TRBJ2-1	TGTGCCAGCAGCACACGCCGACTAGCGGGGCTCACCTACAATGAGCAGTTCTTC	CASSTRRLAGLTYNEQFF
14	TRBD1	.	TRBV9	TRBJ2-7	TGTGCCAGCAGCGCCCCGGGACAGAGCTACGAGCAGTACTTC	CASSAPGQSYEQYF
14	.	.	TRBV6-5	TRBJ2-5	TGTGCCAGCAGTTACTCGAGGGTGGAAGAGACCCAGTACTTC	CASSYSRVEETQYF
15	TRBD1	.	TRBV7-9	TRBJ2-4	TGTGCCAGCAGCATGGACAGGGCAATACGGGACATTCAGTACTTC	CASSMDRAIRDIQYF
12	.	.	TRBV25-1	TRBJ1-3	TGTGCCAGCAGTAGCCCTGGAAACACCATATATTTT	CASSSPGNTIYF
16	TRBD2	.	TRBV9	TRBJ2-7	TGTGCCAGCAGCGGCCATAGCGGGGGGAACTCCTACGAGCAGTACTTC	CASSGHSGGNSYEQYF
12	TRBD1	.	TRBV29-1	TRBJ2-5	TGCAGCGTTCAGGGGGCGGGCGAGACCCAGTACTTC	CSVQGAGETQYF
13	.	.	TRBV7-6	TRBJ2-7	TGTGCCAGCAGCTTAGGAGGAAGGTCCGAGCAGTACTTC	CASSLGGRSEQYF
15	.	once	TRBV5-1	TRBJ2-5	TGCGCCAGCAGCTTGGCCGGCGGGATCGGAGAGACCCAGTACTTC	CASSLAGGIGETQYF
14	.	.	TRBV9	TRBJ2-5	TGTGCCAGCAGCGTAGAGGCTAGCCAAGAGACCCAGTACTTC	CASSVEASQETQYF
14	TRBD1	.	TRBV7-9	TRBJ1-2	TGTGCCAGCAGCTTGGACAGGGATGAATATGGCTACACCTTC	CASSLDRDEYGYTF